The T cell receptor (beta chain) described here comes from a study of CD8 T cells in Susac syndrome. Findings and caveats of the study: As the study acknowledged, the number of individuals who were part of its TCR sequencing and HLA analysis was relatively small.

RNA amounts of roughly 0.5 to 1 ug underwent reverse transcription with random hexamers. Amplification of TCR beta CDR3 spanned 54 Vbeta and 13 Jbeta via immunoSEQ multiplex PCR. MiXCR, applied by TCRdb to the immunoSEQ multiplex PCR reads, yields one record per CDR3 protein. The table lists approximately 190,000 distinct CDR3 sequences, approximately 95% of them singletons. The authors sequenced TCR beta from blood CD8+ and CD4+ T cells. The CD8+ and CD4+ T cells were negatively isolated, with the TEMRA cells enriched by FACS. For this clonotype: Its matching antigen is unknown.

Trimming shortened V by 3 bases and J by 2 bases, and 19 bases separated the two germline ends. CDR1 and CDR2 (germline): MNHEY, SVGEGT. CDR3 length: 17 amino acids. The source is a human donor in good health. The material sequenced was CD4+ T cells from PBMCs. The chain employs TRBV6-2 or TRBV6-3 and TRBJ2-5, with a possible D match to TRBD2 (5 bases). CDR3 in DNA: TGTGCCAGCAGTTATCAAACGGGGTTACCTCGACAAGAGACCCAGTACTTC. This sequence encodes CASSYQTGLPRQETQYF.